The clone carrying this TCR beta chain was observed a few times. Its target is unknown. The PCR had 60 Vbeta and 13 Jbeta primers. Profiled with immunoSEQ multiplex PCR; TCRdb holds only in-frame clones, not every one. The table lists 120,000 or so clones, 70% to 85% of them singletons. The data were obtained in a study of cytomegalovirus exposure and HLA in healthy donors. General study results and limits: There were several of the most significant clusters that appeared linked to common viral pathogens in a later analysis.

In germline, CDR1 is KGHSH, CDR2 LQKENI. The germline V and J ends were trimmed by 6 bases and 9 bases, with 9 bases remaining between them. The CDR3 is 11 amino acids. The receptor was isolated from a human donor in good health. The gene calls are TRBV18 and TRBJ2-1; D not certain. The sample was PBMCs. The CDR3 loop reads CASSPQVEQFF. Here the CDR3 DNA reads TGTGCCAGCTCCCCTCAGGTTGAGCAGTTCTTC. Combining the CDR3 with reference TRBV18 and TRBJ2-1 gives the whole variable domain NAGVMQNPRHLVRRRGQEARLRCSPMKGHSHVYWYRQLPEEGLKFMVYLQKENIIDESGMPKERFSAEFPKEGPSILRIQQVVRGDSAAYFCASSPQVEQFFGPGTRLTVL.